This TCR beta chain was profiled in a study of cytotoxic CD8 clonotypes in ibrutinib-treated CLL. Study-level points and caveats: Under therapy, public clonotypes either contracted or stayed stable, and they were uncommon.

Germline V gene sequence: CDR1 SNHLY, CDR2 FYNNEI. The CDR3 is 14 residues long. The germline V and J ends were trimmed by 7 bases and 3 bases, with 16 bases remaining between them. This clone was picked up a small number of times. Antigen: not known. With sequencing, the targeted depth ranged from 1 in 200,000 to 1 in 1 million T cells. The repertoire was sequenced with immunoSEQ multiplex PCR; TCRdb's copy has only in-frame clones and lacks some. Of roughly 180,000 clones detected, over 60% appear once; the ten largest clones hold over 10%. The chain couples TRBV2 to TRBJ2-7; D may be TRBD2 (5 bases). This clonotype was sampled from a human donor with chronic lymphocytic leukemia. Sequenced material: PBMCs, taken after 24 months of ibrutinib treatment. The CDR3 DNA is TGTGCCAGCACCTCCCAGAGGGATAGCTACGAGCAGTACTTC. Its protein is CASTSQRDSYEQYF.